These T cell receptor beta chains were read from a single sample in a study of long-term antiretroviral therapy in people with HIV. Assay used: immunoSEQ multiplex PCR; TCRdb lists only in-frame clones, some missing. The sample records 15,000 to 20,000 clones, over 60% being singletons. The sequences come from unsorted PBMCs, collected 0.5 years before starting antiretroviral therapy. Receptor source: a woman aged 50 to 65 with HIV. The CDR3 runs from the conserved cysteine through the conserved F or W. A D gene is named only where the DNA matches it firmly. A clone size is listed for some rows: how often the clone was seen (once, few, many), or a class if it is expanded.

j_call,d_call,clone_size,v_call,cdr3_aa,cdr3_nt
TRBJ1-1,.,.,TRBV2,CASSDWENTEAFF,TGTGCCAGCAGTGATTGGGAGAACACTGAAGCTTTCTTT
TRBJ1-4,TRBD1,.,TRBV19,CASRPGQALMNEKLFF,TGTGCCAGTAGACCTGGACAGGCCCTAATGAATGAAAAACTGTTTTTT
TRBJ1-6,.,medium-sized,TRBV2,CASRTGANSPLHF,TGTGCCAGCAGGACAGGAGCTAATTCACCCCTCCACTTT
TRBJ1-1,.,.,TRBV5-1,CASSLFVGGGYTEAFF,TGCGCCAGCAGCTTGTTTGTCGGGGGAGGGTACACTGAAGCTTTCTTT
TRBJ1-5,.,.,TRBV5-1,CASSFQGNQPQHF,TGCGCCAGCAGCTTCCAAGGAAATCAGCCCCAGCATTTT
TRBJ1-6,.,.,TRBV6-5,CASSYSFGGVSPLHF,TGTGCCAGCAGTTACTCGTTCGGGGGCGTTTCACCCCTCCACTTT
TRBJ1-2,TRBD1,few,TRBV19,CASQGQLNYGYTF,TGTGCCAGCCAGGGACAGCTTAACTATGGCTACACCTTC
TRBJ2-5,.,.,TRBV19,CASSYRGLGETQYF,TGTGCCAGTAGTTACAGGGGACTTGGAGAGACCCAGTACTTC
TRBJ1-5,TRBD1,.,TRBV11-2,CASSRTGVNQPQHF,TGTGCCAGCAGCCGGACAGGGGTTAATCAGCCCCAGCATTTT
TRBJ2-2,.,.,TRBV2,CASSDRGFTGELFF,TGTGCCAGCAGTGATAGGGGGTTCACCGGGGAGCTGTTTTTT
TRBJ1-4,.,.,TRBV14,CASSQDLTGFNEKLFF,TGTGCCAGCAGCCAAGATCTTACAGGGTTTAATGAAAAACTGTTTTTT
TRBJ1-2,.,.,TRBV28,CASSSRTPRSGYGYTF,TGTGCCAGCAGTTCCCGGACACCGCGGAGTGGCTATGGCTACACCTTC
TRBJ2-3,.,.,TRBV18,CASSAPGIGYTDTQYF,TGTGCCAGCTCAGCTCCGGGTATCGGATACACAGATACGCAGTATTTT
TRBJ1-5,.,.,TRBV28,CASSSSGRPVDQPQHF,TGTGCCAGCAGTTCGTCGGGACGTCCTGTAGATCAGCCCCAGCATTTT
TRBJ1-2,.,.,TRBV6-5,CASSPGSGYGYTF,TGTGCCAGCAGTCCCGGATCCGGGTATGGCTACACCTTC
TRBJ2-1,.,once,TRBV5-1,CASSLRGKTAFSYNEQFF,TGCGCCAGCAGCTTACGAGGAAAGACAGCATTCTCCTACAATGAGCAGTTCTTC
TRBJ2-3,.,few,TRBV5-1,CASRGSGTSTDTQYF,TGCGCCAGCAGGGGTAGCGGAACTAGCACAGATACGCAGTATTTT
TRBJ1-4,TRBD1,few,TRBV4-2,CASSRLTGGSEKLFF,TGTGCCAGCAGCCGCTTGACAGGGGGCTCTGAAAAACTGTTTTTT
TRBJ1-2,TRBD1,few,TRBV7-9,CASSDTDRVSGYTF,TGTGCCAGCAGCGATACTGACAGGGTCTCTGGCTACACCTTC
TRBJ1-2,.,.,TRBV30,CAWSGPARHSGYTF,TGTGCCTGGAGTGGGCCAGCCAGACACTCTGGCTACACCTTC
TRBJ1-1,TRBD1,.,TRBV5-4,CASSPWTGMNTEAFF,TGTGCCAGCAGCCCATGGACAGGGATGAACACTGAAGCTTTCTTT
TRBJ2-1,.,.,TRBV5-1,CATRLYNEQFF,TGCGCCACCAGACTTTACAATGAGCAGTTCTTC
TRBJ1-2,.,.,TRBV5-1,CASSLAAGAEGYTF,TGCGCCAGCAGCTTGGCCGCGGGGGCGGAGGGCTACACCTTC
TRBJ1-3,.,.,TRBV5-6,CASSAGSSGNTIYF,TGTGCCAGCAGCGCTGGGAGCTCTGGAAACACCATATATTTT
TRBJ2-1,TRBD1,.,TRBV6-5,CASAADRGDNEQFF,TGTGCCAGCGCAGCCGACAGGGGTGACAATGAGCAGTTCTTC
TRBJ1-1,.,.,TRBV7-2,CASSPWGGAGAFF,TGTGCCAGCAGCCCCTGGGGGGGGGCGGGAGCTTTCTTT
TRBJ2-5,.,.,TRBV7-9,CASSLGSLAETQYF,TGTGCCAGCAGCTTAGGCTCTCTGGCAGAGACCCAGTACTTC
TRBJ1-5,TRBD1,.,TRBV15,CATNRGWGPQHF,TGTGCCACCAACAGGGGCTGGGGGCCCCAGCATTTT
TRBJ1-2,.,few,TRBV5-4,CASTNGRENYGYTF,TGTGCCAGCACCAATGGGAGAGAAAACTATGGCTACACCTTC
TRBJ1-1,TRBD1,medium-sized,TRBV5-1,CASSLSPGTDAFF,TGCGCCAGCAGTCTCTCTCCCGGGACAGACGCTTTCTTT
TRBJ1-5,.,.,TRBV5-8,CASSLGRYSNQPQHF,TGTGCCAGCAGCTTGGGACGGTATAGCAATCAGCCCCAGCATTTT
TRBJ2-3,.,once,TRBV5-1,CASSPSVSTDTQYF,TGCGCCAGCAGCCCATCTGTCAGCACAGATACGCAGTATTTT
TRBJ2-5,.,.,TRBV5-1,CASSLIEETQYF,TGCGCCAGCAGCTTGATTGAGGAGACCCAGTACTTC
TRBJ2-1,.,.,TRBV6-6,CASSYWGAKNEQFF,TGTGCCAGCAGTTACTGGGGGGCCAAGAATGAGCAGTTCTTC
TRBJ1-4,.,.,TRBV5-1,CASSRQENEKLFF,TGCGCCAGCAGTCGGCAGGAAAATGAAAAACTGTTTTTT
TRBJ2-7,.,.,TRBV7-3,CASSLVVGGEQYF,TGTGCCAGCAGCTTAGTAGTGGGGGGCGAGCAGTACTTC
TRBJ2-3,.,.,TRBV27,CASSAAAVGEDTQYF,TGTGCCAGCAGTGCCGCGGCCGTAGGGGAGGATACGCAGTATTTT
TRBJ2-1,.,.,TRBV5-1,CASSLEVSFEGSYNEQFF,TGCGCCAGCAGCTTGGAAGTATCGTTTGAGGGATCCTACAATGAGCAGTTCTTC
TRBJ1-2,.,.,TRBV19,CASSPPTSSRGYTF,TGTGCCAGTAGTCCTCCGACATCTTCGCGGGGCTACACCTTC
TRBJ1-5,TRBD1,once,TRBV19,CASAGTGGNQPQHF,TGTGCCAGCGCCGGGACAGGGGGCAATCAGCCCCAGCATTTT
TRBJ1-1,.,.,TRBV6-1,CASRDWGREAFF,TGTGCCAGCAGGGATTGGGGCAGGGAAGCTTTCTTT
TRBJ1-2,.,.,TRBV20-1,CSAPQLGGYTF,TGCAGTGCCCCGCAGCTAGGCGGCTACACCTTC